This TCR beta chain came from a study of monozygotic twins with inflammatory bowel disease. Study outcomes and limitations: Concordance status among twins (concordant versus discordant) showed no link to repertoire similarity, possibly from limited power.

Worth noting for this clonotype: The antigen remains unidentified.

The CDR3 totals 14 residues. Germline V lookup: CDR1 SGHDT, CDR2 YYEEEE. Using the 5' RACE reads, TCRdb records one entry per CDR3 protein without DNA. The sample's table shows 150,000 to 200,000 distinct CDR3 sequences. The material sequenced was blood. This TCR derives from a human donor with ulcerative colitis or Crohn's disease, or a healthy co-twin of an affected twin (not recorded which). V and J are TRBV5-6 and TRBJ2-7; TCRdb picks TRBD1, but there is no DNA to check that call. This CDR3 reads CASNRDRGTYEQYF.